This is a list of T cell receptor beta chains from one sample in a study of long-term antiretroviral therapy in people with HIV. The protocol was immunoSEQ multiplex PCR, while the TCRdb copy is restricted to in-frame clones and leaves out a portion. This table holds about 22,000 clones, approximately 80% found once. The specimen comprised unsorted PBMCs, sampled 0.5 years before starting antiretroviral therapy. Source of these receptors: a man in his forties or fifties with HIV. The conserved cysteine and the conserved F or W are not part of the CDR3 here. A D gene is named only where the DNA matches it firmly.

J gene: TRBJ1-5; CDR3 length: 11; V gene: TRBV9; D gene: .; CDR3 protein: ASSPGVGQPQH
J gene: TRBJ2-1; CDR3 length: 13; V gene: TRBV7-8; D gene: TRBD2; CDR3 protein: ASRRTSGSYNEQF
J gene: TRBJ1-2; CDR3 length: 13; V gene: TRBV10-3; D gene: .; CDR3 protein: AISASGQINYGYT
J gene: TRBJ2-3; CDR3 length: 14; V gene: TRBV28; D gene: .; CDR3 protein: ASSFRSGTFTDTQY
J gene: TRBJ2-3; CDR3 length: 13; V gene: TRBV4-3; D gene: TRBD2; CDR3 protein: ASSHSGGADDTQY
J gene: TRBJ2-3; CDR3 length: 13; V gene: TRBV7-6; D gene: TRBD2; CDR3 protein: ASSSWTSGGDTQY
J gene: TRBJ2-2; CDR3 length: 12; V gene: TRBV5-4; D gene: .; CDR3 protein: ASSLLADTGELF
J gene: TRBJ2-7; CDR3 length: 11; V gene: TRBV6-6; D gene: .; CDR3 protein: ASSSGVSYEQY
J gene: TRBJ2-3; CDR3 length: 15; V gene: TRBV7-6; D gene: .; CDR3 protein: ASSSRVRGGRPDTQY
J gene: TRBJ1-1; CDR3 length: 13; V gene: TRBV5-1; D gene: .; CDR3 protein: ASSFGGIANTEAF
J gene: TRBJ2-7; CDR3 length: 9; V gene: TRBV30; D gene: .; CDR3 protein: AWTTDYEQY
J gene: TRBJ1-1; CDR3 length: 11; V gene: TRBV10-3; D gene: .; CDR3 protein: AISDTVVTEAF
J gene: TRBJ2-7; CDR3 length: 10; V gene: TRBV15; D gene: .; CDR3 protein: ATSMDGYEQY
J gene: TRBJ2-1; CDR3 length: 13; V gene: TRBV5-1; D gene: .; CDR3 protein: ASSFWERPINEQF
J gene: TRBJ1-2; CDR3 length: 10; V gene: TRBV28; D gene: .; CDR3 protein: AVERDPYGYT
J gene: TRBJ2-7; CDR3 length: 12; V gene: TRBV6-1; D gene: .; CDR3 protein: ASRGPGWSYEQY
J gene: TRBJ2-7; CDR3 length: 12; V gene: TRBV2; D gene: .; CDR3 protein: ASSVPGGNYEQY
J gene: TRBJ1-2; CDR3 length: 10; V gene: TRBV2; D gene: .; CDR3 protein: ASSQRQWGYT
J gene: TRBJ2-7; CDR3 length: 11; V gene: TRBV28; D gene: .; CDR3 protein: ASTDHRAYEQY
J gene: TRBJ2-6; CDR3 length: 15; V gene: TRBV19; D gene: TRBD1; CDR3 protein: ASSLTGKEAGANVLT
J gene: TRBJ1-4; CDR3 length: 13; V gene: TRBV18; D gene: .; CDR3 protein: ASSPQGRVNEKLF
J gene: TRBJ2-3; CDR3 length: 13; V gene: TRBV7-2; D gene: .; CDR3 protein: ASSLAGGPTDTQY
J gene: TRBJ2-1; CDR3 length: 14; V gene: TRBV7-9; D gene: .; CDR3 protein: ASSLARYSSYNEQF
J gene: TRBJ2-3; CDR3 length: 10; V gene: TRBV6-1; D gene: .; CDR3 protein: AIGMGVDTQY
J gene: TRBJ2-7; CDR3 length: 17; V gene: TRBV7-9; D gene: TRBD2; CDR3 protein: ASSSIGTSGGRSSYEQY
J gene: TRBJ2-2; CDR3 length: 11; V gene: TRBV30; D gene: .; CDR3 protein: AWRQLMTGELF
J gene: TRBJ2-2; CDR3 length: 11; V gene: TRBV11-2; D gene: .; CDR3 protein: ASSLSNTGELF
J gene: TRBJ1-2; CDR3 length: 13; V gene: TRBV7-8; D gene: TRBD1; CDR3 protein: ASSLEPTGDYGYT
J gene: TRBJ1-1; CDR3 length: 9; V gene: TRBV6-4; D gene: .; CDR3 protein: ASSDGTEAF
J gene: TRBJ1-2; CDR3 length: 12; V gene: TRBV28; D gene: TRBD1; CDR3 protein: ASSLDRANYGYT
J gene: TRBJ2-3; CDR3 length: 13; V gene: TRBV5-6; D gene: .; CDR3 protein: ASSLLRDVTDTQY
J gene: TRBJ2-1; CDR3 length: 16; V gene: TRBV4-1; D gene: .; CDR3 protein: ASSPPSRGKGDWNEQF
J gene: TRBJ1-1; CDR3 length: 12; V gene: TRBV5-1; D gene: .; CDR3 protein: ASSISSGTKEAF
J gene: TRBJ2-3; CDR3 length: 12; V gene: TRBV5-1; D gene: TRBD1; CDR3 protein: ASRTGKTTDTQY
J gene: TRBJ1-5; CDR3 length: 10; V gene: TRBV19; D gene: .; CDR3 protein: ASSSYGGPQH
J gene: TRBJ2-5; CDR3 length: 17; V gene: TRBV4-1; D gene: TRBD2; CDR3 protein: ASSQDFRTSGGSQETQY
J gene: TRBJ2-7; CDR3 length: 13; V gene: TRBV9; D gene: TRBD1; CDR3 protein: ASTAGTGDSYEQY
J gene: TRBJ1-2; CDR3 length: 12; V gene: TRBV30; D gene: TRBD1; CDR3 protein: AWKKGQAGNGYT
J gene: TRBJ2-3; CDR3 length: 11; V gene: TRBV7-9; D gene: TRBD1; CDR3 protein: ASSSRGPDTQY
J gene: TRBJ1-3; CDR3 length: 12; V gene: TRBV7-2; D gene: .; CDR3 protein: ASSTTGTGNTIY
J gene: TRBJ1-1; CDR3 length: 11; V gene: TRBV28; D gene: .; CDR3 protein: ASSLVGDTEAF
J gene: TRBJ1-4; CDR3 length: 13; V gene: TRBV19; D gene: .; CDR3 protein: ASTLLAGTNEKLF
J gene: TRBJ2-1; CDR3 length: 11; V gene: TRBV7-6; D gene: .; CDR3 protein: ASSWQAYNEQF
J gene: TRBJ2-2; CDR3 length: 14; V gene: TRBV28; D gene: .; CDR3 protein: ASRPRQKFNTGELF
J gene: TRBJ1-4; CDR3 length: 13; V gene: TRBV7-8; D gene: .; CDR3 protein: ASSLGWETNEKLF
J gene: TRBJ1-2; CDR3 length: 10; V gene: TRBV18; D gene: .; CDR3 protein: ASSPPGIGYT
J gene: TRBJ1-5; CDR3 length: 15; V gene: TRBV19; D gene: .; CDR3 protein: ASSIVGGANSNQPQH
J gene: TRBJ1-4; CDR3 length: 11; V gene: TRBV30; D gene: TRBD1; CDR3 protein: AWSRDSRGKLF